The 27 T cell receptor beta chains below all came from one sample that was sequenced in a study of cytotoxic CD8 clonotypes in ibrutinib-treated CLL. Assay used: immunoSEQ multiplex PCR; TCRdb lists only in-frame clones, some missing. The table lists 150,000 or so clones, 80% of them singletons. Sequencing was performed on PBMCs, taken after 36 months of ibrutinib treatment. The receptors derive from a human donor with chronic lymphocytic leukemia.

The chain uses TRBV9 and TRBJ2-3; no clear D gene. V dropped 0 bases and J dropped 0 bases, with 11 bases sitting between them. Germline loops: CDR1 SGDLS, CDR2 YYNGEE. The CDR3 runs 16 residues. CDR3 sequence reads: CASSVGAATSTDTQYF. The CDR3 coding sequence is TGTGCCAGCAGCGTAGGGGCAGCTACTAGCACAGATACGCAGTATTTT. Using reference TRBV9 and TRBJ2-3 for the parts outside the CDR3, the full variable domain is DSGVTQTPKHLITATGQRVTLRCSPRSGDLSVYWYQQSLDQGLQFLIQYYNGEERAKGNILERFSAQQFPDLHSELNLSSLELGDSALYFCASSVGAATSTDTQYFGPGTRLTVL.

This clone was recorded only once. This chain's CDR3 is CASSLLQGAVTEAFF. The CDR3 DNA is TGCGCCAGCAGCTTACTACAGGGGGCTGTCACTGAAGCTTTCTTT. The chain is built from TRBV5-1 and TRBJ1-1, with 9 nucleotides matching TRBD1. CDR3 size: 15 residues. V gave up 2 bases and J gave up 4 bases; unmatched junction bases: 6. Germline CDR1 reads SGHRS; CDR2 reads YFSETQ. The whole variable domain, filled in from reference TRBV5-1 and TRBJ1-1, reads KAGVTQTPRYLIKTRGQQVTLSCSPISGHRSVSWYQQTPGQGLQFLFEYFSETQRNKGNFPGRFSGRQFSNSRSEMNVSTLELGDSALYLCASSLLQGAVTEAFFGQGTRLTVV.

The gene calls are TRBV6-1 and TRBJ1-3; D remains ambiguous. V was clipped by 8 bases and J by 2 bases, with 7 bases between them. The CDR3 is 12 residues long. CDR1 is MNHNS, CDR2 SASEGT, per germline. The CDR3 DNA sequence: TGTGCCAGCCTTTTCACTGGAAACACCATATATTTT. It yields the protein CASLFTGNTIYF.

This clone was counted at least ten times. This rearrangement joins TRBV5-6 to TRBJ2-7; 10 nucleotides line up with TRBD1. This CDR3 has 15 amino acids. Germline V CDR1 and CDR2: SGHDT, YYEEEE. With 2 bases clipped from V and 7 bases from J, the junction kept 9 bases outside the gene matches. The CDR3 reads CASSFSADRGREQYF. The CDR3 coding sequence is TGTGCCAGCAGCTTTAGTGCTGACAGGGGGCGTGAGCAGTACTTC.

This chain uses TRBV5-8 with TRBJ2-6; D gene uncertain. The CDR3 is made up of 18 amino acids. Trimming left V 4 bases short and J 0 bases short, with 17 bases between. The germline CDR1 and CDR2 sequences are SGHTS and YDEGEE. The CDR3 reads CASSRAARYHSGANVLTF. The CDR3 nucleotides read TGTGCCAGCAGCCGGGCGGCCCGGTATCACTCTGGGGCCAACGTCCTGACTTTC.

The rearrangement uses TRBV28 and TRBJ2-1; TRBD1 might be the D (6 bases). The length of the CDR3 is 16 residues. V lost 10 bases and J lost 4, with 23 bases in between. Germline V lookup: CDR1 MDHEN, CDR2 SYDVKM. This chain's CDR3 is CATIGQSFGVYNEQFF. As DNA, the CDR3 is TGTGCCACCATAGGACAGTCCTTTGGGGTATACAATGAGCAGTTCTTC. The full variable domain, completed using reference TRBV28 and TRBJ2-1, is DVKVTQSSRYLVKRTGEKVFLECVQDMDHENMFWYRQDPGLGLRLIYFSYDVKMKEKGDIPEGYSVSREKKERFSLILESASTNQTSMYLCATIGQSFGVYNEQFFGPGTRLTVL.

This clone has a single count. The chain is built from TRBV19 and TRBJ1-2; TRBD1 is a possible D gene (6 bases). The germline V gene encodes CDR1 LNHDA and CDR2 SQIVND (reference sequence). The V gene lost 6 bases and the J gene lost 5 bases, with 16 bases spanning the gap. The CDR3 is 14 residues long. The CDR3 sequence: CASSQTGLGYGYTF. CDR3 coding DNA: TGTGCCAGTAGCCAGACAGGTTTGGGTTATGGCTACACCTTC.

The V call is TRBV27, the J call TRBJ2-2; D gene unclear. Looked up from germline, CDR1 is MNHEY and CDR2 is SMNVEV (reference sequence). CDR3 length equals 13 residues. Deletions cut 11 bases from V and 0 bases from J, with 10 bases between. The CDR3 spells CAAKRANTGELFF. For the CDR3, the DNA is TGTGCCGCAAAAAGGGCGAACACCGGGGAGCTGTTTTTT.

The chain combines TRBV15 with TRBJ1-1, with 9 nucleotides matching TRBD1. The length of the CDR3 is 15 residues. V shed 2 bases, J shed 1 base, and the junction held 2 bases outside the gene matches. Germline CDR1 is LNHNV and CDR2 is YYDKDF (reference sequence). This CDR3 is CATSRPQGANTEAFF. CDR3 nucleotide sequence: TGTGCCACCAGCAGACCACAGGGGGCGAACACTGAAGCTTTCTTT.

This clone was found once. The chain is built from TRBV14 and TRBJ1-4; D perhaps matches TRBD1 (5 bases). V gave up 2 bases and J gave up 7 bases, with 14 bases separating them. The CDR3 length is 15 residues. Germline lookup yields CDR1 SGHDN and CDR2 FVKESK. CDR3 DNA sequence: TGTGCCAGCAGCCAAACCGGGACGGTGGGTGAAAAACTGTTTTTT. This gives the protein CASSQTGTVGEKLFF.

The J gene is TRBJ1-5, the V gene TRBV5-5; D uncertain. CDR1 and CDR2 (germline): SGHKS, YYEKEE (reference sequence). The CDR3 length is 14 residues. Trimming left V 2 bases short and J 1 base short, with 7 bases between. In nucleotides, the CDR3 is TGTGCCAGCAGCTTTGACCAAAGCAATCAGCCCCAGCATTTT. This sequence encodes CASSFDQSNQPQHF.

This clone was seen once. The chain joins TRBV23-1 to TRBJ1-1; no reliable D call. TRBV23-1 is an ORF; its function is uncertain. The CDR3 sequence is 14 residues long. Trimming pared 3 bases from V and 4 bases from J, leaving 12 bases between. CDR3 region: CASSHRTGGTEAFF. CDR3 DNA: TGCGCCAGCAGTCACCGGACGGGAGGCACTGAAGCTTTCTTT.

The chain is built from TRBV15 and TRBJ1-5; 7 bases agree with TRBD1. Per the germline V gene, CDR1 is LNHNV and CDR2 is YYDKDF (reference sequence). The CDR3 runs to 17 residues. The V gene end was trimmed by 0 bases and the J gene end by 1 base; junction bases not matched to a gene: 6. The DNA of the CDR3 is TGTGCCACCAGCAGAGATATAGGGACAGAGAGCAATCAGCCCCAGCATTTT. It specifies CATSRDIGTESNQPQHF.

The chain links TRBV10-1 to TRBJ1-2; 10 bases agree with TRBD1. The ends lost 8 bases at V and 3 bases at J; junction bases unmatched: 0. This CDR3 has 12 amino acids. Germline V gene lookup returns CDR1 WNHNN and CDR2 SYGVQD (reference sequence). Written as DNA, the CDR3 is TGCGCCAGCGGACAGGGGGACTATGGCTACACCTTC. Amino acid sequence: CASGQGDYGYTF.

This clone turned up a few times. The chain has TRBV7-9 and TRBJ1-2; 7 bases are a match to TRBD1. The V and J ends lost 1 base and 4 bases, in that order; junction bases with no gene match: 12. The CDR3 runs to 17 residues. Germline CDR1 reads SEHNR; CDR2 reads FQNEAQ (reference sequence). For the CDR3, the DNA is TGTGCCAGCAGCTTAGTTAGGGGGCCCACCGAGAGCTATGGCTACACCTTC. Its translation: CASSLVRGPTESYGYTF.

CDR3 bases: TGTGCCAGCAGCCAAAAGACCGGGACAGGAAATGAAAAACTGTTTTTT. Amino acids: CASSQKTGTGNEKLFF. V gene TRBV5-4 combines with J gene TRBJ1-4, with TRBD1 matching over 8 bases. V shed 4 bases, J shed 5 bases, and the junction held 10 bases outside the gene matches. CDR3 size: 16 residues. From germline, CDR1 is SGHNT and CDR2 YYREEE (reference sequence).

This clone has a single count. The V gene is TRBV7-3, the J gene TRBJ1-2, with 8 nucleotides matching TRBD1. Germline CDR1 reads SGHTA; CDR2 reads FQGTGA. CDR3 size: 14 residues. V dropped 5 bases and J dropped 4; count of bases not matched to a gene: 6. The CDR3 DNA reads TGTGCCAGCAGCCCAGGACAGGGAGGCTATGGCTACACCTTC. Protein sequence: CASSPGQGGYGYTF.

The genes are TRBV14 and TRBJ1-1, with D uncertain. V was pared by 4 bases and J by 3 bases, with 18 bases between. The CDR3 covers 16 residues. The germline V gene has CDR1 SGHDN and CDR2 FVKESK. Here the CDR3 reads CASSPRRNPYHTEAFF. Here the CDR3 DNA reads TGTGCCAGCAGCCCTAGACGGAACCCTTATCACACTGAAGCTTTCTTT.

The chain recombines TRBV14 with TRBJ1-5, with a weak D call TRBD1 (5 bases). V lost 1 base and J 13 bases, leaving 14 bases between the germline ends. Germline V gives CDR1 SGHDN, CDR2 FVKESK. The CDR3 consists of 13 residues. The CDR3 sequence: CASSQGDAAYQHF. The CDR3 bases are TGTGCCAGCAGCCAAGGGGACGCAGCTTATCAGCATTTT.

To note about this clone: Additional DNA sequences in this sample encode the identical CDR3. The rearrangement uses TRBV10-3 and TRBJ2-7; a possible D gene is TRBD2 (5 bases). V was trimmed by 8 bases and J by 1 base, leaving 9 bases between them. Germline V gene sequence: CDR1 ENHRY, CDR2 SYGVKD. This CDR3 has 12 residues. The CDR3 here is CAIGGPSYEQYF. The CDR3 bases are TGTGCCATCGGAGGACCGTCCTACGAGCAGTACTTC.

The gene calls are TRBV10-1 and TRBJ1-6, with 7 bases lining up with TRBD1. Trimming at V came to 4 bases and at J to 7 bases, leaving 7 bases not matched to a gene. Per germline, CDR1 WNHNN and CDR2 SYGVQD (reference sequence). The CDR3 has 15 residues. The CDR3 protein is CASSGPGQKNSPLHF. The CDR3 DNA reads as TGCGCCAGCAGTGGACCGGGACAGAAAAATTCACCCCTCCACTTT.

V usage is TRBV5-5 and J usage is TRBJ1-2; tentative D call: TRBD1 (6 bases). The germline CDR1 and CDR2 sequences are SGHKS and YYEKEE (reference sequence). This CDR3 is built from 14 residues. Trimming removed 4 bases at V and 8 bases at J, with 18 bases between. For the CDR3, the DNA is TGTGCCAGCAGCCCGGGGGCCCACCTTCCGGGCTACACCTTC. Translated, it gives CASSPGAHLPGYTF.

A single count supports this clone. The V gene is TRBV4-1, the J gene TRBJ2-7; 8 positions match TRBD2. The CDR3 runs to 15 residues. Germline-derived CDR1 and CDR2 are MGHRA and YSYEKL. The ends lost 1 base at V and 3 bases at J; junction bases unmatched: 5. The CDR3 sequence: CASSQVDSGSYEQYF. DNA for the CDR3: TGCGCCAGCAGCCAAGTAGACAGCGGGAGCTACGAGCAGTACTTC.

V and J are TRBV9 and TRBJ2-5; 7 bases are a match to TRBD1. J was trimmed by 5 bases and V by 0 bases; bases with no gene match: 4. CDR1 is SGDLS, CDR2 YYNGEE, per germline. The CDR3 has 14 amino acids. The CDR3 region has the DNA TGTGCCAGCAGCGTAGGAGGGGGCGGTGAGACCCAGTACTTC. It codes for CASSVGGGGETQYF.

This chain connects TRBV7-6 to TRBJ1-5, with D perhaps TRBD1 (6 bases). Germline V gene sequence: CDR1 SGHVS, CDR2 FNYEAQ. The CDR3 runs 13 residues. Trimming took off 5 bases at V and 5 bases at J, with 10 bases between the two ends. CDR3: CASSPDRYQPQHF. DNA for the CDR3: TGTGCCAGCAGCCCAGACAGGTATCAGCCCCAGCATTTT.

This chain connects TRBV18 to TRBJ2-7; D may match TRBD1 or TRBD2 (5 bases each). This CDR3 spans 14 amino acids. Germline V gene sequence: CDR1 KGHSH, CDR2 LQKENI. V shed 6 bases and J shed 3 bases, with 15 bases lying between them. The CDR3: CASSLGTVLYEQYF. The CDR3 nucleotides are TGTGCCAGCTCGCTCGGGACGGTTCTCTACGAGCAGTACTTC. Drawing the rest from reference TRBV18 and TRBJ2-7, the complete variable domain is NAGVMQNPRHLVRRRGQEARLRCSPMKGHSHVYWYRQLPEEGLKFMVYLQKENIIDESGMPKERFSAEFPKEGPSILRIQQVVRGDSAAYFCASSLGTVLYEQYFGPGTRLTVT.

J is TRBJ1-6 and V is TRBV19; 7 bases map to TRBD1. The germline V gene encodes CDR1 LNHDA and CDR2 SQIVND (reference sequence). The CDR3 spans 14 residues. Trimming removed 5 bases from V and 2 bases from J; junction bases left unmatched: 0. The CDR3 protein is CASSQGAYNSPLHF. DNA for the CDR3: TGTGCCAGTAGTCAGGGGGCCTATAATTCACCCCTCCACTTT.